This note documents a single TCR beta chain sequence. Germline V gene lookup returns CDR1 LGHNA and CDR2 YNFKEQ. The V gene lost 4 bases and the J gene lost 5 bases, with 24 bases spanning the gap. The CDR3 totals 17 residues. This table comes from immunoSEQ multiplex PCR, and its TCRdb copy is limited to in-frame clones, with some not included. Of about 260,000 clones in the sample, around 89% were seen once. This specimen belongs to a study of blood T cell repertoires in COVID-19. In the study overall: Whether acute or convalescent, the COVID-19 samples came from the United States, Italy and Spain. T cells, B-cell-depleted T cells, or PBMCs supplied cDNA or gDNA.

This chain connects TRBV4-2 to TRBJ2-7, with a weak D call TRBD2 (6 bases). The sequence came from a man aged 60 to 69 who had recovered from COVID-19. The material sequenced was peripheral blood. The CDR3 spells CASSLSSRGAPLHEQYF. The CDR3 DNA sequence: TGTGCCAGCAGCCTGAGCTCACGCGGGGCCCCTCTCCACGAGCAGTACTTC.